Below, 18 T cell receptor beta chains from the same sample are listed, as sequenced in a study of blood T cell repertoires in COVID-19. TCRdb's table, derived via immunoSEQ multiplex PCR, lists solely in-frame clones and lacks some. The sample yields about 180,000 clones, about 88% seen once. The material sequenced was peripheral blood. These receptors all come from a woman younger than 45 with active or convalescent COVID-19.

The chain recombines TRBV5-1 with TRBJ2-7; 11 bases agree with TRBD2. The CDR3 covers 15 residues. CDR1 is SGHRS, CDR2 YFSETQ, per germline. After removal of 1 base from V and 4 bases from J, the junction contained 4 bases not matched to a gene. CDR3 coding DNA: TGCGCCAGCAGCTTGACTAGCGGGAGCCGATACGAGCAGTACTTC. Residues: CASSLTSGSRYEQYF.

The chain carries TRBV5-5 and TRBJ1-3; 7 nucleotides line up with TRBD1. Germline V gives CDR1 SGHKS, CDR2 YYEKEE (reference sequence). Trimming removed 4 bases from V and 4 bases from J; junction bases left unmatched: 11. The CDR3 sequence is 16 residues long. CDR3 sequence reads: CASSQGQAFGGNTIYF. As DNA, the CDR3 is TGTGCCAGCAGCCAAGGACAGGCCTTTGGAGGAAACACCATATATTTT.

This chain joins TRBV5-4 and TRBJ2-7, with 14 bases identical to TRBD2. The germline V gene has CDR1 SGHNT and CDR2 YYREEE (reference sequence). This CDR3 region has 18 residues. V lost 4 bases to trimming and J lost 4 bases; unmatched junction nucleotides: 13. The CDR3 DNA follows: TGTGCCAGCAGCCCCGGACTAGCGGGGGGCCCTAGATCATACGAGCAGTACTTC. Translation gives CASSPGLAGGPRSYEQYF.

The CDR3 loop reads CASSPQTGDYEQYF. CDR3 bases: TGTGCCAGCTCACCCCAGACAGGAGACTACGAGCAGTACTTC. V is TRBV18 and J is TRBJ2-7; maybe TRBD1 (6 bases). V lost 3 bases and J lost 3, with 12 bases in between. The CDR3 is 14 amino acids. CDR1 is KGHSH and CDR2 is LQKENI in the germline V gene.

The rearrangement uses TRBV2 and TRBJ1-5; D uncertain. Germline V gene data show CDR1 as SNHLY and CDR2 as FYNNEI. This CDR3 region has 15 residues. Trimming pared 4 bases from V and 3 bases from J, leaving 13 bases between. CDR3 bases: TGTGCCAGCAGTGTACGGAGGGAAGCCAATCAGCCCCAGCATTTT. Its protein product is CASSVRREANQPQHF.

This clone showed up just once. In DNA form, the CDR3 reads TGTGCCAGCAGCGGACTCTTAAATTGGGATACACCTAACACTGAAGCTTTCTTT. Its translation: CASSGLLNWDTPNTEAFF. This chain uses TRBV3-1 (or the pseudogene TRBV3-2) with TRBJ1-1; D unclear. V lost 5 bases, J lost 2 bases, and 24 bases lay in between. The CDR3 length is 18 residues. Germline assignment: CDR1 LGHDT and CDR2 YNNKEL (reference sequence).

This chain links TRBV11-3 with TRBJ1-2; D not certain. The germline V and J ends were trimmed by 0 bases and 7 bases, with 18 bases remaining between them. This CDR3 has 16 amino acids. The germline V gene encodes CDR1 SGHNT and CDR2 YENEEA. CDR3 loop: CASSLDSWAGVSGYTF. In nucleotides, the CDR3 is TGTGCCAGCAGCTTAGATTCCTGGGCGGGTGTCTCTGGCTACACCTTC.

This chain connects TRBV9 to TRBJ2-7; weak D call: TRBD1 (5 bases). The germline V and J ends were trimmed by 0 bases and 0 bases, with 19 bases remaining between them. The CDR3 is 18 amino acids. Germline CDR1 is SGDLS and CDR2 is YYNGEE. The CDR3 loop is CASSVVPPRVPVSYEQYF. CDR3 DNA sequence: TGTGCCAGCAGCGTAGTCCCCCCCAGGGTTCCCGTCTCCTACGAGCAGTACTTC.

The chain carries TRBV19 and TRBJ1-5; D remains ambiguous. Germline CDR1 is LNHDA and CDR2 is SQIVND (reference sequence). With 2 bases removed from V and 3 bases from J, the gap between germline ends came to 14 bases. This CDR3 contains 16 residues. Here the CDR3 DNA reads TGTGCCAGTAGTATAAGTTCCCGGGGATTCAATCAGCCCCAGCATTTT. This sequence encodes CASSISSRGFNQPQHF.

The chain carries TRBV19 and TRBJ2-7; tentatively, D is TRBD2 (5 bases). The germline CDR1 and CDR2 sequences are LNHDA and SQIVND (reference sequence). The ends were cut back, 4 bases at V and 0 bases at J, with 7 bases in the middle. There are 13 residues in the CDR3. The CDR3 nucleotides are TGTGCCAGTAGTAGTGGGAGCTCCTACGAGCAGTACTTC. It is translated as CASSSGSSYEQYF.

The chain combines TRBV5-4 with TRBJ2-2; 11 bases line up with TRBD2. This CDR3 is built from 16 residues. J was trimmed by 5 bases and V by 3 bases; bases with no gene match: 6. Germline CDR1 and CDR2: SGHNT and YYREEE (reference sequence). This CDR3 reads CASSYPSGGNTGELFF. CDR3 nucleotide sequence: TGTGCCAGCAGCTACCCTAGCGGGGGGAATACCGGGGAGCTGTTTTTT.

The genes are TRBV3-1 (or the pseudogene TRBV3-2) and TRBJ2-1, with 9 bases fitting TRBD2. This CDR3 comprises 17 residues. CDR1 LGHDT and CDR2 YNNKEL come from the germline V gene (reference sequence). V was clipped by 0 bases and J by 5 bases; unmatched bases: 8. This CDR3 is CASSQDPWREGNNEQFF. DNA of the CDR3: TGTGCCAGCAGCCAAGATCCTTGGCGGGAGGGGAACAATGAGCAGTTCTTC.

CDR3 sequence reads: CASSFQSRDYYSEQYF. The CDR3 coding sequence is TGTGCCAGCAGCTTCCAGTCCCGGGACTACTACTCCGAGCAGTACTTC. V gene TRBV5-6 combines with J gene TRBJ2-7, with 7 bases lining up with TRBD2. The CDR3 is 16 residues long. The germline V gene encodes CDR1 SGHDT and CDR2 YYEEEE. V shed 2 bases, J shed 6 bases, and the junction held 14 bases outside the gene matches.

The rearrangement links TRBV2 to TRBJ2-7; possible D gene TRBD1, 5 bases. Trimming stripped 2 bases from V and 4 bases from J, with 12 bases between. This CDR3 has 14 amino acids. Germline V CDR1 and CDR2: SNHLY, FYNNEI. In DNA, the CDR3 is TGTGCCAGCAGTGAAAGGGGCAGGAATTACGAGCAGTACTTC. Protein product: CASSERGRNYEQYF.

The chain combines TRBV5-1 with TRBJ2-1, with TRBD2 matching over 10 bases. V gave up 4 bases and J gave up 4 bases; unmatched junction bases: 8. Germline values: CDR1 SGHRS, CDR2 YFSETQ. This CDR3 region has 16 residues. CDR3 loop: CASSARTSGLYNEQFF. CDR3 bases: TGCGCCAGCAGCGCGCGGACTAGCGGCCTTTACAATGAGCAGTTCTTC.

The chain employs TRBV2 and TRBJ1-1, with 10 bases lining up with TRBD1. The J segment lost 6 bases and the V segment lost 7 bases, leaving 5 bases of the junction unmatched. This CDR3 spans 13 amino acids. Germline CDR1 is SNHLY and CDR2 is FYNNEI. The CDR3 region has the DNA TGTGCCAGCATCCGACAGGGGGCCGCTGAAGCTTTCTTT. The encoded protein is CASIRQGAAEAFF.

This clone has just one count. CDR3 sequence: CASSLSEAGGFTDTQYF. The CDR3 nucleotides are TGCGCCAGCAGCCTCTCTGAGGCGGGGGGGTTCACAGATACGCAGTATTTT. The chain carries TRBV5-1 and TRBJ2-3, with 9 positions matching TRBD2. This CDR3 has 17 residues. Germline V gives CDR1 SGHRS, CDR2 YFSETQ. Trimming removed 4 bases from V and 2 bases from J; junction bases left unmatched: 11.

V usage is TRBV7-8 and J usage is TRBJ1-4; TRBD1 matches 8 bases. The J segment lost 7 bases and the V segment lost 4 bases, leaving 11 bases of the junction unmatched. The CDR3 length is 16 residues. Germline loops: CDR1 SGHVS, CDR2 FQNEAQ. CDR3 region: CASSSAWTGSGEKLFF. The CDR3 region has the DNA TGTGCCAGCAGCTCCGCCTGGACAGGGTCGGGTGAAAAACTGTTTTTT.